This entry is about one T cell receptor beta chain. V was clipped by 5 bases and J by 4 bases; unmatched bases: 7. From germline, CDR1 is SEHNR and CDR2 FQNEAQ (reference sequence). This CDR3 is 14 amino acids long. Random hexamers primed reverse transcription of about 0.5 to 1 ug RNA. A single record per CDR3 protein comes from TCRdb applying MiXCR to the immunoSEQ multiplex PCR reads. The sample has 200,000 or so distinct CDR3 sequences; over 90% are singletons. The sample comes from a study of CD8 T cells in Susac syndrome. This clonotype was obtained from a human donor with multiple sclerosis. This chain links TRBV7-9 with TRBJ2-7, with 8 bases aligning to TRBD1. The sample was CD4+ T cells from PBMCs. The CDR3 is CASSPAGGVYEQYF. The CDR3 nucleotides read TGTGCCAGCAGCCCGGCAGGGGGCGTTTACGAGCAGTACTTC.